This TCR beta chain is from a study of cytomegalovirus exposure and HLA in healthy donors (dated by TCRdb to 2016 to 2017). With respect to the entire study: According to an earlier analysis of around 600 of the donors, about 170 million T cells yielded 100 million or so unique TCR beta sequences and approximately 280 Gb of sequence data. Around 300 gigabases of sequencing data and approximately 85 million unique TCR sequences were included in an early release covering about 700 HLA-typed donors. Of the roughly 400 genotyped donors, roughly 85% fell in the genetic ancestry cluster associated with self-reported Caucasian donors. The study was designed to test whether signatures of past pathogen exposure could be identified by cataloging public T cell receptors. The study profiled the T cell repertoires of under 850 subjects by immunosequencing and related them to cytomegalovirus serostatus. Besides the first cohort of around 670 subjects, a separate validation cohort made up of roughly 130 different subjects was used. High-throughput TCR immunosequencing, statistical association of individual TCRs with disease status, and machine learning were combined to predict cytomegalovirus infection status. In a later analysis, previously published TCR beta repertoires from 666 donors were re-analyzed and high-resolution HLA genotyping was added so that TCR occurrence patterns could be studied. In the later analysis, no new phenotypic data were used to find candidate immune exposures; instead, reliance was placed on TCR beta sequences and their occurrence across donors. An earlier analysis of 587 of the donors applied high-throughput TCR beta sequencing to assess whether each TCR beta V gene segment acted as functional or pseudogenic. Donor age, sex, ethnicity and CMV serostatus were compiled alongside the repertoire data. A later genetic analysis used genome-wide SNP genotypes for about 60% of the roughly 700 donors, treating that subset as a discovery cohort. Every discovery cohort repertoire had been produced on one sequencing platform. HLA typing included class I and class II loci at four-digit resolution. Typing coverage varied by locus: roughly 629-630 donors for A, B, C, DRB1 and DQB1; under 550 for DQA1; about 570 for DPA1; 450 to 480 for DPB1. Because of strong linkage in the cohort, roughly five DR-DQ haplotypes were treated as single units for association and clustering. On average, around 230,000 unique TCR beta nucleotide sequences were sequenced per donor among a few hundred genotyped donors of the cohort, with roughly 19% of those sequences being non-productive. General conclusions and limits of the study: Most TCR sequences were observed very rarely across donors, whereas some public TCRs were present in many individuals. The authors suggested that the approach could potentially be generalized to other disease states and immunological phenotypes. A later analysis found that TCR association rates varied across HLA loci, with DRB1 alleles showing the most associated TCRs and HLA-C alleles the fewest. In a later analysis, HLA-associated TCR beta chains were found to be more clonally expanded and to have lower generation probabilities than equally common non-associated chains. Cytomegalovirus status was reported to be diagnosed by the classifier with high specificity and sensitivity in both the original and validation cohorts. A group of highly shared sequence variants was considered likely to be a technical artifact of the sequencing pipeline. Correlated functional status among segregating V segments might reflect linkage disequilibrium, but an unknown experimental factor could not be ruled out. The earlier analysis of fewer than 750 of the donors excluded seventeen rarely observed V segments, including chromosome 9 orphons, because counts were too low. V-gene and J-gene trimming of TCR beta chains was associated with a missense DCLRE1C variant in a later genetic analysis, and the association was replicated in an independent cohort. In the study, 150 to 200 TCR beta chains were listed as associated with cytomegalovirus. A later analysis found that most CMV-associated TCR beta chains appeared HLA-restricted, with HLA associations seemingly driven largely by CMV exposure. Because HLA typing was unavailable for some donors at each locus, only the typed subset was used in association tests. Because the 87-base-pair reads could not distinguish some IMGT-functional V segments, including TRBV6-2 and TRBV6-3, those segments were excluded. Specific HLA alleles were associated with roughly 16,000 TCR beta sequences at a false discovery rate of 0.05 in a later analysis. A further reported finding was that TCR beta sequences accurately predicted the HLA-A and HLA-B alleles for most subjects in the first cohort. In vitro tests confirmed that a few of the cytomegalovirus-associated TCR beta chains recognize cytomegalovirus antigens. A later analysis reported that several top co-occurrence clusters appeared linked to parvovirus B19, influenza, CMV and Epstein-Barr virus. Only TCR beta chains were sequenced in this cohort, and the absence of alpha or paired-chain data limited detectable features. According to a later genetic analysis, donors in an Asian-associated ancestry cluster had fewer N-insertions in productive TCRs than the approximately 650-donor mean. Broadly in line with IMGT annotations, most TCR beta V segments showed up in productive rearrangements about 90% or about 30% of the time in an earlier analysis of 450 to 750 of the donors. Roughly uniform sequencing depth across donors was assumed in presence/absence analyses, although this assumption may not hold. Assigning TCR associations to individual alleles was difficult when HLA alleles, especially DR and DQ, strongly co-occurred. Immune exposure information for the cohort was limited to CMV serostatus.

Reading from cysteine to phenylalanine, the CDR3 counts 11 amino acids. The DNA shown is the 33-base CDR3, in frame from base 1. V and J are truncated by 5 bases and 9 bases respectively, leaving an intervening sequence of 10 bases. Taken from the germline V gene (reference sequence), the CDR1 and CDR2 loops are LNHDA and SQIVND. In total, roughly 670 healthy bone marrow donors made up the cohort. All cohort members were sampled while nominally healthy, although unrecorded immune exposures were likely present. The donor was CMV seropositive and belonged to the group of more than 250 seropositive cohort members. Every donor gave a peripheral blood sample, and the peripheral blood mononuclear cells from that sample were used for TCR beta sequencing. Genomic DNA extraction from the blood cell samples was performed with the Qiagen DNeasy Blood Extraction Kit. Comment on this clone: Which antigen it targets is not known. No base quality values were provided; no much bigger clone lies one nucleotide off.

Libraries came from the immunoSEQ multiplex PCR assay. A mixture of 60 forward primers for TCR Vbeta segments and 13 reverse primers for TCR Jbeta segments was used in the multiplex PCR. Amplification of the CDR3 region of rearranged TCR beta genes was performed with a multiplex PCR assay on genomic DNA. The amplified TCR beta libraries were sequenced on the Illumina HiSeq System as 87-base-pair reads. Per the source publication's procedure: A later analysis counted about 76 million unique TCR beta chains across the 600 to 850 repertoires, and about 10 million of these chains were shared by at least two donors. A nearest-neighbor algorithm error-corrected the raw reads and collapsed the reads into unique sequences, merging closely related sequences to remove PCR and sequencing errors. CDR3 sequences were aligned to IMGT reference sequences to assign V, D and J gene segments. Each retained sequence needed at least a six-nucleotide match to both a V gene segment and a J gene segment. A rearrangement counted as productive if the CDR3 had no stop codons and remained in frame with V and J, and every other rearrangement counted as non-productive. Following IMGT convention, CDR3 was defined as the stretch from the second conserved V-encoded cysteine up to the conserved J-encoded phenylalanine. Sequences without an unambiguous match to a single V gene segment were excluded from the earlier analysis of a few hundred of the donors. In an earlier analysis of 450 to 700 of the donors, V segments were called functional above 56.7% productive rearrangements and were called segregating when the between-donor standard deviation exceeded 5%. A statistical classification framework was built to diagnose cytomegalovirus status from the catalog of TCR beta chain sequences. V and J gene assignment, in a later analysis, came from comparing TCR nucleotide sequences with IMGT/GENE-DB human TR gene sequences. A later analysis assigned CDR3 sequences and most-parsimonious VDJ recombination scenarios with the TCRdist pipeline. A later analysis defined each TCR beta chain by its CDR3 amino acid sequence plus V-gene family, and excluded reads lacking a unique V-gene family. To address suspected cross-contamination and a sequencing artifact, a later analysis removed under 600 highly shared, low-generation-probability nucleotide sequences. For each public chain, a later analysis derived a clonal expansion index from normalized ranks of inferred template counts within each repertoire. In a later analysis, generation probabilities were computed with a VDJ recombination model fitted to out-of-frame rearrangements, and the resulting probabilities were checked against IGoR. In a later analysis, TCR-TCR, TCR-HLA and TCR-CMV co-occurrence was scored with hypergeometric tests, and a repertoire-size bias correction was applied to TCR pairs. False discovery rates were estimated in a later analysis by permuting HLA or CMV assignments 20 times. In a later analysis, co-occurring TCRs were grouped using DBSCAN, and TCRdist sequence similarity was added for clustering within HLA-allele-positive subsets. Repertoires with fewer than 30,000 or more than 120,000 public chains were left out of co-occurrence clustering, as were five repertoires with anomalous nucleotide sharing. TCRdb took this table from immuneACCESS and kept in-frame rearrangements with V and J called. Such tables lack part of the clones; where checked against another copy, unresolved V genes explain under half of the gap, and the rest is unexplained. V, J and clone size reflect that table, while D and trimming were determined from the DNA. Within this sample are a few hundred thousand clones, with about 86% of them counted one time only. The leading ten clones occupy about 7.3% of the sample.

This TCR was sampled from a woman aged 55-75 years in good health and CMV-seropositive. Recombination connected TRBV19 to TRBJ1-1; the D gene is unclear. Sequencing used PBMCs. The DNA sequence is as follows: TGTGCCAGTAGTGGAGGGTGGCAAGCTTTCTTT. This gives the protein CASSGGWQAFF.